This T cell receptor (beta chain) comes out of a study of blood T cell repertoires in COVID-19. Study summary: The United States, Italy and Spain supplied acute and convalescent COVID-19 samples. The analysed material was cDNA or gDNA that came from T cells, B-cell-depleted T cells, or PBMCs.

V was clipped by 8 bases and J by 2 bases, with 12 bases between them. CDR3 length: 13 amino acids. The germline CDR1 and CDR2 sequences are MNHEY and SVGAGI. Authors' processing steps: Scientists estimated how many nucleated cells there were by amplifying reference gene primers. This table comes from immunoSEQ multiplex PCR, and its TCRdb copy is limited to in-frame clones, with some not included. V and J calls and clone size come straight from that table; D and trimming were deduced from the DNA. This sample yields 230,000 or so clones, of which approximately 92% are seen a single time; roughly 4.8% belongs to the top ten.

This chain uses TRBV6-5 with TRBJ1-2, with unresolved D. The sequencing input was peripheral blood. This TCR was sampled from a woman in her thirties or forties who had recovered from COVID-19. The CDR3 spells CASFSLLNYGYTF. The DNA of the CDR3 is TGTGCCAGCTTCTCACTCCTAAACTATGGCTACACCTTC.